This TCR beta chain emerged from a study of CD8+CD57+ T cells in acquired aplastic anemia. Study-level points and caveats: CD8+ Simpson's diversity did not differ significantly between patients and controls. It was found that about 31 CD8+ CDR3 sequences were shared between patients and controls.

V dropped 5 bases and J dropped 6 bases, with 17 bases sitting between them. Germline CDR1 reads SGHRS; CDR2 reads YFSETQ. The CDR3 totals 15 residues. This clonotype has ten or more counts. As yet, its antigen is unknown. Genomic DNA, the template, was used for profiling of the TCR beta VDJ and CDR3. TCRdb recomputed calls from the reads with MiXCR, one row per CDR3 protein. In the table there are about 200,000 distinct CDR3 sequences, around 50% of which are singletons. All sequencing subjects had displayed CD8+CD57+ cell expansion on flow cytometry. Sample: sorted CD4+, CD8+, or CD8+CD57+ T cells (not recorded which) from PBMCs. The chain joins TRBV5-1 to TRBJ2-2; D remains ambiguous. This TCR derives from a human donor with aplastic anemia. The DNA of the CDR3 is TGCGCCAGCAGTCCCACTGGCGTAGGACCCGGGGAGCTGTTTTTT. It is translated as CASSPTGVGPGELFF.